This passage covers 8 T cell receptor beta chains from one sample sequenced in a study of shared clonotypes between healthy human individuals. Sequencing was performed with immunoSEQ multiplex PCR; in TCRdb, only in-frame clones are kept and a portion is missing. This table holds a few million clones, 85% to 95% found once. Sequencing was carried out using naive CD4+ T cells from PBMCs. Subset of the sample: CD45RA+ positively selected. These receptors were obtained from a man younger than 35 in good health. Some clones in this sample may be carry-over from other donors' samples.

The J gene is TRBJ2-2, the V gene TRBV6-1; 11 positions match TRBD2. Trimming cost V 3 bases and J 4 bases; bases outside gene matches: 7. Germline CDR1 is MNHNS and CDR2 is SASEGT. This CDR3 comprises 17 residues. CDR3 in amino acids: CASSDWLAGGSTGELFF. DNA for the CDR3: TGTGCCAGCAGTGATTGGCTAGCGGGAGGAAGCACCGGGGAGCTGTTTTTT.

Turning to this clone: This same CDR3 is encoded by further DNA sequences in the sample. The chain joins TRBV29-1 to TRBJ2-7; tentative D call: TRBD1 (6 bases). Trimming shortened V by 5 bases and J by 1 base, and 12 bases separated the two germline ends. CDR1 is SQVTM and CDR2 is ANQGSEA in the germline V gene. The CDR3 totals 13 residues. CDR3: CSVQTGPSYEQYF. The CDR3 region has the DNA TGCAGCGTTCAAACAGGGCCTTCCTACGAGCAGTACTTC.

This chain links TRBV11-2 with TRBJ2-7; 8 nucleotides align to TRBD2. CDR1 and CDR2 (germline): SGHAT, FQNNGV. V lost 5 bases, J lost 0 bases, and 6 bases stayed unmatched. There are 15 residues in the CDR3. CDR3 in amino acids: CASSPREGSSYEQYF. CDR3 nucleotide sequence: TGTGCCAGCAGCCCCCGGGAGGGGAGCTCCTACGAGCAGTACTTC.

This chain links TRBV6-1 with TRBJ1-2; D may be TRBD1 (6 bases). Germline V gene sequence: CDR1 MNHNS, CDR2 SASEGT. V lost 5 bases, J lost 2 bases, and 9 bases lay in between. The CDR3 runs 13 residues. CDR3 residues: CASSHRENYGYTF. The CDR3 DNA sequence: TGTGCCAGCAGTCACAGGGAAAACTATGGCTACACCTTC.

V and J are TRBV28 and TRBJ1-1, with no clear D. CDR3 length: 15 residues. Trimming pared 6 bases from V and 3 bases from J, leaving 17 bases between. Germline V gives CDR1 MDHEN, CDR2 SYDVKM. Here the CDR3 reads CASSPRPRGDTEAFF. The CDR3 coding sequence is TGTGCCAGCAGCCCCAGACCCCGGGGAGACACTGAAGCTTTCTTT.

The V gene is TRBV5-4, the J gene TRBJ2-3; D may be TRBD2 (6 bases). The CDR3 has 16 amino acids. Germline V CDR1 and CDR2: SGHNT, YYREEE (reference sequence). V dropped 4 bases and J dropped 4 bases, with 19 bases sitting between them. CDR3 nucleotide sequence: TGTGCCAGCAGCCAACCGGGCCTAGGAGGGGCAGATACGCAGTATTTT. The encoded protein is CASSQPGLGGADTQYF.

The CDR3 is CASSLRLLTGHSGNTIYF. The CDR3 DNA is TGTGCCAGCAGTTTACGCCTCTTGACGGGCCACTCTGGAAACACCATATATTTT. The genes are TRBV28 and TRBJ1-3; D call uncertain. Germline lookup yields CDR1 MDHEN and CDR2 SYDVKM. V lost 2 bases to trimming and J lost 0 bases, with 17 bases between them. This CDR3 has 18 amino acids.

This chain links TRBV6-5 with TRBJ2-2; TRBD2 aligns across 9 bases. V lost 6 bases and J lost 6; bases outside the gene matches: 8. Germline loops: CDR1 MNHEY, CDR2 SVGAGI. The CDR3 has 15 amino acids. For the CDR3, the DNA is TGTGCCAGCAGACCCCTAGCGGGAAGGTCCGGGGAGCTGTTTTTT. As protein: CASRPLAGRSGELFF.